The 16 T cell receptor beta chains below come from one sample, sequenced in a study of graft-versus-host responses after intestinal transplantation. TCRdb's table, derived via immunoSEQ multiplex PCR, lists solely in-frame clones and lacks some. The sample includes fewer than 70,000 clones, about nine tenths of them seen just once. Here the sequenced sample was bone marrow, taken almost 750 days after intestinal transplantation. The receptor set was obtained from a human patient who received an intestinal transplant, so some T cells may come from the graft donor.

Only one count was recorded for this clone. The chain employs TRBV5-1 and TRBJ2-3, with a weak D call TRBD1 (5 bases). The V gene lost 2 bases and the J gene lost 2 bases, with 15 bases spanning the gap. Germline CDR1 is SGHRS and CDR2 is YFSETQ. This CDR3 spans 16 amino acids. The CDR3 DNA reads as TGCGCCAGCAGCTTACAGGCGAATCCTTACACAGATACGCAGTATTTT. This gives the protein CASSLQANPYTDTQYF.

The V gene is TRBV6-1, the J gene TRBJ2-5; no clear D. CDR1 and CDR2 (germline): MNHNS, SASEGT. The CDR3 runs to 13 residues. With 7 bases removed from V and 1 base from J, the gap between germline ends came to 10 bases. The CDR3 loop reads CASTDPGQETQYF. The DNA for the CDR3 is TGTGCCAGCACGGACCCGGGCCAAGAGACCCAGTACTTC.

The V call is TRBV7-2, the J call TRBJ1-1; 8 bases align to TRBD1. The germline V gene encodes CDR1 SGHTA and CDR2 FQGNSA. The length of the CDR3 is 14 residues. The J segment lost 6 bases and the V segment lost 5 bases, leaving 8 bases of the junction unmatched. The CDR3 sequence: CASSAGQGRAEAFF. In DNA, the CDR3 is TGTGCCAGCAGCGCCGGACAGGGACGGGCTGAAGCTTTCTTT.

This clone has just one count. V and J are TRBV6-6 and TRBJ2-7, with 10 nucleotides matching TRBD1. CDR3 length: 14 amino acids. V trimming: 2 bases; J trimming: 4 bases; junction bases outside the gene matches: 2. Germline loops: CDR1 MNHNY, CDR2 SVGAGI (reference sequence). For the CDR3, the DNA is TGTGCCAGCAGTTACGGGACAGGGGCTTACGAGCAGTACTTC. Amino acids: CASSYGTGAYEQYF.

V gene TRBV5-5 combines with J gene TRBJ2-3; the D gene is possibly TRBD2 (5 bases). Germline V gene sequence: CDR1 SGHKS, CDR2 YYEKEE (reference sequence). V was trimmed by 1 base and J by 1 base, leaving 13 bases between them. The CDR3 is 16 amino acids. CDR3 DNA sequence: TGTGCCAGCAGCTTGTCCCTGGGGAGTGGCACAGATACGCAGTATTTT. Residues: CASSLSLGSGTDTQYF.

The V and J genes are TRBV19 and TRBJ2-2, with D possibly matching TRBD2 (6 bases). This CDR3 is 16 amino acids long. The V gene lost 10 bases and the J gene lost 0 bases, with 18 bases spanning the gap. From germline, CDR1 is LNHDA and CDR2 SQIVND (reference sequence). The CDR3 nucleotides are TGTGCCACCAACGCGGGAACCGTTCCGAACACCGGGGAGCTGTTTTTT. Amino acid sequence: CATNAGTVPNTGELFF.

This rearrangement joins TRBV4-1 to TRBJ1-3; D not resolved. The V gene's germline CDR1 is MGHRA and CDR2 YSYEKL. V dropped 0 bases and J dropped 2 bases, with 14 bases sitting between them. This CDR3 spans 17 amino acids. The CDR3 loop is CASSQDYAGTTGNTIYF. CDR3 in DNA: TGCGCCAGCAGCCAAGATTACGCCGGAACTACTGGAAACACCATATATTTT.

The chain uses TRBV29-1 and TRBJ2-1; 8 nucleotides line up with TRBD2. Per the germline V gene, CDR1 is SQVTM and CDR2 is ANQGSEA. Trimming removed 7 bases from V and 4 bases from J; junction bases left unmatched: 9. This CDR3 comprises 14 residues. This chain's CDR3 is CSAGLAEPYNEQFF. In nucleotides, the CDR3 is TGCAGCGCCGGACTAGCAGAACCTTACAATGAGCAGTTCTTC.

The rearrangement uses TRBV5-4 and TRBJ2-1; the D gene could be TRBD1 or TRBD2 (5 bases each). V was shortened by 6 bases and J by 0 bases, with 13 bases between the two germline ends. Germline V CDR1 and CDR2: SGHNT, YYREEE (reference sequence). There are 15 residues in the CDR3. In DNA, the CDR3 is TGTGCCAGCATTGGTTCAGGGAGCTCCTACAATGAGCAGTTCTTC. Its protein product is CASIGSGSSYNEQFF. The full variable domain, rest sourced from reference TRBV5-4 and TRBJ2-1, is ETGVTQSPTHLIKTRGQQVTLRCSSQSGHNTVSWYQQALGQGPQFIFQYYREEENGRGNFPPRFSGLQFPNYSSELNVNALELDDSALYLCASIGSGSSYNEQFFGPGTRLTVL.

This chain links TRBV7-3 with TRBJ2-7; unclear D gene. The CDR3 contains 12 residues. Germline CDR1 SGHTA, CDR2 FQGTGA. V dropped 3 bases and J dropped 0 bases, with 3 bases sitting between them. The CDR3 DNA is TGTGCCAGCAGCTTGATCTCCTACGAGCAGTACTTC. Encoded protein: CASSLISYEQYF.

V is TRBV2 and J is TRBJ1-2, with a weak D call TRBD1 (5 bases). The V end was cut by 5 bases, the J end by 6 bases, with 22 bases between. The CDR3 extends over 16 amino acids. Germline-derived CDR1 and CDR2 are SNHLY and FYNNEI. The chain's CDR3 is CASSILRGSDPNGYTF. CDR3 in DNA: TGTGCCAGCAGTATCCTTAGGGGTAGTGATCCCAATGGCTACACCTTC.

This chain joins TRBV6-5 and TRBJ2-7; D is perhaps TRBD2 (5 bases). The CDR3 totals 13 residues. V gave up 5 bases and J gave up 6 bases, with 14 bases separating them. The V gene's germline CDR1 is MNHEY and CDR2 SVGAGI. In DNA, the CDR3 is TGTGCCAGCAGTCCCGGGGAAGTGATCGAGCAGTACTTC. As protein: CASSPGEVIEQYF.

The chain employs TRBV5-1 and TRBJ2-1; D unresolved. In germline, CDR1 is SGHRS, CDR2 YFSETQ. The CDR3 runs to 12 residues. Trimming pared 0 bases from V and 6 bases from J, leaving 4 bases between. The CDR3 bases are TGCGCCAGCAGCTTGGACAGCAATGAGCAGTTCTTC. Amino acid sequence: CASSLDSNEQFF.

This sequence joins TRBV30 and TRBJ1-5; TRBD1 matches at 7 bases. V lost 5 bases and J lost 6; bases outside the gene matches: 7. The length of the CDR3 is 13 residues. The germline V gene has CDR1 GTSNPN and CDR2 SVGIG (reference sequence). CDR3 sequence: CAWAGTVGQPQHF. The DNA of the CDR3 is TGTGCCTGGGCCGGGACAGTTGGTCAGCCCCAGCATTTT.

The chain has TRBV6-1 and TRBJ1-1; 7 bases line up with TRBD1. This CDR3 has 14 amino acids. Germline V gene data show CDR1 as MNHNS and CDR2 as SASEGT. Trimming took 5 bases from V and 0 from J; bases not matched to a gene: 3. The CDR3 DNA follows: TGTGCCAGCAGTCAACAGGGGTTGAACACTGAAGCTTTCTTT. This codes for CASSQQGLNTEAFF.

This clone came up once. The chain combines TRBV18 with TRBJ2-7; D is unclear. With 0 bases removed from V and 4 bases from J, the gap between germline ends came to 19 bases. In germline, CDR1 is KGHSH, CDR2 LQKENI. The CDR3 is made up of 17 amino acids. The CDR3 DNA reads TGTGCCAGCTCACCACCGAGACTGTCCGGCTTGAGATACGAGCAGTACTTC. It encodes CASSPPRLSGLRYEQYF.